A single sample is the source of the 31 T cell receptor beta chains below, sequenced in a study of cytomegalovirus exposure and HLA in healthy donors. The PCR was carried out with 60 Vbeta primers and 13 Jbeta primers. Libraries were prepared by immunoSEQ multiplex PCR; TCRdb keeps only in-frame clonotypes and omits some of them. The sample gives approximately 89,000 clones, roughly 77% of which show up once; 10% to 13% is in the top ten. The material sequenced was PBMCs. The receptors derive from a human donor in good health.

This clone was picked up one time. The chain carries TRBV19 and TRBJ2-7, with 9 positions matching TRBD2. The CDR3 has 17 residues. The V gene's germline CDR1 is LNHDA and CDR2 SQIVND (reference sequence). V lost 0 bases and J lost 5; bases outside the gene matches: 11. The CDR3 here is CASSIDSLSGSRHEQYF. CDR3 bases: TGTGCCAGTAGTATAGATTCTCTTAGCGGGAGTCGCCACGAGCAGTACTTC. Full variable domain (remainder filled in from reference TRBV19 and TRBJ2-7): DGGITQSPKYLFRKEGQNVTLSCEQNLNHDAMYWYRQDPGQGLRLIYYSQIVNDFQKGDIAEGYSVSREKKESFPLTVTSAQKNPTAFYLCASSIDSLSGSRHEQYFGPGTRLTVT.

This sequence joins TRBV19 and TRBJ2-3, with D perhaps matching TRBD2 (5 bases). V lost 5 bases and J 0 bases, leaving 9 bases between the germline ends. CDR1 is LNHDA and CDR2 is SQIVND in the germline V gene (reference sequence). The CDR3 is made up of 14 amino acids. CDR3 in DNA: TGTGCCAGTAGTGGAGGTGTTAGCACAGATACGCAGTATTTT. It specifies CASSGGVSTDTQYF.

The genes are TRBV14 and TRBJ2-7; a weak D match, TRBD1 (6 bases). CDR3 length: 15 residues. Trimming removed 2 bases from V and 2 bases from J, with 13 bases in between. Germline V gene sequence: CDR1 SGHDN, CDR2 FVKESK. The CDR3 is CASSQMAGAPYEQYF. CDR3 nucleotide sequence: TGTGCCAGCAGCCAAATGGCAGGGGCACCCTACGAGCAGTACTTC.

The chain couples TRBV4-3 to TRBJ2-5; D unclear. The V end was cut by 2 bases, the J end by 5 bases, with 9 bases between. Germline CDR1 reads LGHNA; CDR2 reads YSLEER. The CDR3 is 13 amino acids. The CDR3 DNA sequence: TGCGCCAGCAGCCAATCCGACGGGGAGACCCAGTACTTC. Protein: CASSQSDGETQYF.

This chain joins TRBV28 and TRBJ1-2; D remains ambiguous. Trimming took off 3 bases at V and 4 bases at J, with 12 bases between the two ends. Germline CDR1 and CDR2: MDHEN and SYDVKM. The CDR3 length is 14 residues. The CDR3 here is CASSLRSQLYGYTF. The CDR3 DNA reads TGTGCCAGCAGTTTGAGGTCGCAACTCTATGGCTACACCTTC.

The gene calls are TRBV27 and TRBJ2-5; 9 bases align to TRBD1. Germline V gene sequence: CDR1 MNHEY, CDR2 SMNVEV (reference sequence). This CDR3 region has 18 residues. After removal of 6 bases from V and 3 bases from J, the junction contained 17 bases not matched to a gene. The CDR3 spells CASRRPYPPGQGKETQYF. Written as DNA, the CDR3 is TGTGCCAGCAGAAGACCTTACCCCCCGGGACAGGGCAAAGAGACCCAGTACTTC.

V gene TRBV7-3 combines with J gene TRBJ1-6; 7 positions agree with TRBD1. With 1 base clipped from V and 7 bases from J, the junction kept 1 base outside the gene matches. Germline V gene lookup returns CDR1 SGHTA and CDR2 FQGTGA. This CDR3 spans 14 amino acids. The CDR3: CASSLNRGNSPLHF. As DNA, the CDR3 is TGTGCCAGCAGCTTAAACAGGGGAAATTCACCCCTCCACTTT.

A single count supports this clone. The chain recombines TRBV6-1 with TRBJ1-5; perhaps TRBD1 as D (5 bases). Trimming shortened V by 7 bases and J by 3 bases, and 16 bases separated the two germline ends. The CDR3 has 15 amino acids. Germline CDR1 is MNHNS and CDR2 is SASEGT. CDR3 sequence: CASTAPEGLNQPQHF. CDR3 nucleotide sequence: TGTGCCAGCACCGCCCCGGAGGGGCTCAATCAGCCCCAGCATTTT.

The chain joins TRBV5-6 to TRBJ1-2; unclear D gene. The V gene lost 3 bases and the J gene lost 3 bases, with 12 bases spanning the gap. CDR1 SGHDT and CDR2 YYEEEE come from the germline V gene. This CDR3 has 14 amino acids. The CDR3 sequence: CASSSAGLDYGYTF. Here the CDR3 DNA reads TGTGCCAGCAGCTCGGCGGGTTTGGACTATGGCTACACCTTC.

The chain links TRBV27 to TRBJ2-7; maybe TRBD2 (6 bases). The germline V and J ends were trimmed by 4 bases and 6 bases, with 16 bases remaining between them. Germline values: CDR1 MNHEY, CDR2 SMNVEV (reference sequence). This CDR3 comprises 14 residues. The DNA of the CDR3 is TGTGCCAGCAGTTCCGCACTAGCCCTCAGCGAGCAGTACTTC. Translation: CASSSALALSEQYF.

The chain has TRBV7-2 and TRBJ1-3; possible D gene TRBD1, 5 bases. Trimming shortened V by 5 bases and J by 0 bases, and 11 bases separated the two germline ends. Germline V CDR1 and CDR2: SGHTA, FQGNSA. The CDR3 is made up of 15 amino acids. CDR3 DNA sequence: TGTGCCAGCAGCCGTGGACAAAGCTCTGGAAACACCATATATTTT. This codes for CASSRGQSSGNTIYF. Drawing the rest from reference TRBV7-2 and TRBJ1-3, the complete variable domain is GAGVSQSPSNKVTEKGKDVELRCDPISGHTALYWYRQSLGQGLEFLIYFQGNSAPDKSGLPSDRFSAERTGGSVSTLTIQRTQQEDSAVYLCASSRGQSSGNTIYFGEGSWLTVV.

The chain joins TRBV11-2 to TRBJ1-2; D perhaps matches TRBD1 (5 bases). V was clipped by 1 base and J by 4 bases, with 16 bases between them. The length of the CDR3 is 16 residues. CDR1 and CDR2 (germline): SGHAT, FQNNGV. This chain's CDR3 is CASSLGPQGRGYGYTF. DNA for the CDR3: TGTGCCAGCAGCTTAGGCCCGCAGGGAAGGGGCTATGGCTACACCTTC. The full variable domain, its missing parts supplied by reference TRBV11-2 and TRBJ1-2, is EAGVAQSPRYKIIEKRQSVAFWCNPISGHATLYWYQQILGQGPKLLIQFQNNGVVDDSQLPKDRFSAERLKGVDSTLKIQPAKLEDSAVYLCASSLGPQGRGYGYTFGSGTRLTVV.

The rearrangement uses TRBV7-3 and TRBJ2-3; TRBD2 agrees at 14 bases. The CDR3 is made up of 15 amino acids. In germline, CDR1 is SGHTA, CDR2 FQGTGA. V lost 5 bases, J lost 5 bases, and 3 bases stayed unmatched. CDR3: CASSPGLAGVDTQYF. The CDR3 DNA reads as TGTGCCAGCAGCCCGGGACTAGCGGGGGTAGATACGCAGTATTTT.

There are a few counts of this clone. V and J are TRBV27 and TRBJ1-4; TRBD1 agrees at 10 bases. The CDR3 sequence is 14 residues long. CDR1 MNHEY and CDR2 SMNVEV come from the germline V gene (reference sequence). V shed 6 bases, J shed 7 bases, and the junction held 5 bases outside the gene matches. The CDR3 coding sequence is TGTGCCAGCAGCCCGGGACAGGGGAGTGAAAAACTGTTTTTT. As protein: CASSPGQGSEKLFF.

The chain is built from TRBV11-2 and TRBJ2-1, with 7 bases matching TRBD1. The ends lost 5 bases at V and 10 bases at J; junction bases unmatched: 8. This CDR3 has 13 residues. The germline gives CDR1 SGHAT, CDR2 FQNNGV. This chain's CDR3 is CASSLDRVLEQFF. DNA of the CDR3: TGTGCCAGCAGCCTCGACAGGGTTTTAGAGCAGTTCTTC.

A single count supports this clone. The gene calls are TRBV28 and TRBJ2-1; D possibly corresponds to TRBD1 (7 bases). V dropped 3 bases and J dropped 5 bases, with 14 bases sitting between them. The V gene's germline CDR1 is MDHEN and CDR2 SYDVKM. The CDR3 has 15 residues. The CDR3 coding sequence is TGTGCCAGCAGTTTGACAGGGAGGAAGGACAATGAGCAGTTCTTC. It specifies CASSLTGRKDNEQFF.

This clone has more than one count but fewer than ten. V usage is TRBV6-6 and J usage is TRBJ1-4, with 8 nucleotides matching TRBD1. Germline CDR1 and CDR2: MNHNY and SVGAGI (reference sequence). J lost 8 bases, V lost 7 bases, and 6 bases had no gene match. CDR3 size: 13 residues. The CDR3 sequence is CASTWDRSEKLFF. CDR3 in DNA: TGTGCCAGCACCTGGGACAGGAGCGAAAAACTGTTTTTT.

The chain employs TRBV5-1 and TRBJ2-5, with TRBD2 as a possible D gene (6 bases). This CDR3 is 15 amino acids long. Between the trimmed V and J ends, which lost 6 bases and 1 base, there was a span of 16 bases. The germline V gene encodes CDR1 SGHRS and CDR2 YFSETQ. In nucleotides, the CDR3 is TGCGCCAGCACCCCTGACATAGCGGCCCAAGAGACCCAGTACTTC. Residues: CASTPDIAAQETQYF.

This CDR3 is CASSLGSGTPGNTIYF. CDR3 bases: TGTGCCAGCAGCCTAGGGTCCGGGACTCCAGGAAACACCATATATTTT. The chain joins TRBV7-2 to TRBJ1-3; D might be TRBD1 (5 bases). Germline CDR1 SGHTA, CDR2 FQGNSA. Trimming removed 5 bases at V and 4 bases at J, with 18 bases between. The CDR3 extends over 16 amino acids.

The rearrangement uses TRBV27 and TRBJ2-2; 11 bases are a match to TRBD1. Germline V gene lookup returns CDR1 MNHEY and CDR2 SMNVEV (reference sequence). This CDR3 is built from 17 residues. The V gene end was trimmed by 5 bases and the J gene end by 2 bases; junction bases not matched to a gene: 7. The CDR3 bases are TGTGCCAGCAGTCCCGGGACAGGGGGACCAAACACCGGGGAGCTGTTTTTT. Protein sequence: CASSPGTGGPNTGELFF.

The chain uses TRBV6-1 and TRBJ1-2; tentative D call: TRBD1 (5 bases). Germline values: CDR1 MNHNS, CDR2 SASEGT. The V gene lost 8 bases and the J gene lost 7 bases, with 11 bases spanning the gap. This CDR3 spans 11 amino acids. This CDR3 is CASAGGAGYTF. The CDR3 DNA reads TGTGCCAGCGCGGGGGGAGCTGGCTACACCTTC.

A few counts support this clone. The CDR3 here is CASSPLVQGLSEQYF. The DNA of the CDR3 is TGTGCCAGCAGCCCATTGGTTCAGGGTCTGAGTGAGCAGTACTTC. The chain recombines TRBV6-5 with TRBJ2-7, with D possibly matching TRBD1 (5 bases). Germline V gene lookup returns CDR1 MNHEY and CDR2 SVGAGI. Trimming cost V 6 bases and J 7 bases, with 22 bases left between them. CDR3 length equals 15 residues.

The chain joins TRBV5-1 to TRBJ2-3; D perhaps matches TRBD1 (5 bases). The V end was cut by 4 bases, the J end by 3 bases, with 15 bases between. The CDR3 loop spans 15 amino acids. Germline assignment: CDR1 SGHRS and CDR2 YFSETQ. The CDR3 DNA sequence: TGCGCCAGCAGCAAACCTAGTTCAGGGACAGATACGCAGTATTTT. Translating it yields CASSKPSSGTDTQYF.

The genes are TRBV6-5 and TRBJ1-4; weak D call: TRBD1 (6 bases). Germline CDR1 and CDR2: MNHEY and SVGAGI. The V end lost 0 bases, the J end lost 7 bases, and 12 bases lay between the germline ends. This CDR3 has 15 amino acids. This chain's CDR3 is CASSYSGVQGEKLFF. CDR3 DNA sequence: TGTGCCAGCAGTTACTCAGGGGTACAGGGTGAAAAACTGTTTTTT.

The chain uses TRBV28 and TRBJ1-2; 8 bases map to TRBD1. Germline CDR1 MDHEN, CDR2 SYDVKM. The CDR3 consists of 14 residues. The V segment lost 6 bases and the J segment 5 bases; nucleotides outside the gene matches: 8. The CDR3 protein is CASSPGQGLYGYTF. The CDR3 bases are TGTGCCAGCAGCCCCGGACAGGGACTATATGGCTACACCTTC.

J is TRBJ2-3 and V is TRBV18; 8 nucleotides align to TRBD2. In germline, CDR1 is KGHSH, CDR2 LQKENI. The length of the CDR3 is 15 residues. V dropped 0 bases and J dropped 2; count of bases not matched to a gene: 1. CDR3 nucleotide sequence: TGTGCCAGCTCACCACCTAGCGGGACCACAGATACGCAGTATTTT. Its translation is CASSPPSGTTDTQYF.

The chain employs TRBV15 and TRBJ1-4; 11 nucleotides match TRBD1. The ends lost 2 bases at V and 6 bases at J; junction bases unmatched: 2. Germline V lookup: CDR1 LNHNV, CDR2 YYDKDF (reference sequence). The CDR3 totals 15 residues. The CDR3: CATSRPGQGDEKLFF. The CDR3 nucleotides read TGTGCCACCAGCAGACCGGGACAGGGGGATGAAAAACTGTTTTTT.

The genes are TRBV5-1 and TRBJ2-1; 12 bases are a match to TRBD2. The V gene's germline CDR1 is SGHRS and CDR2 YFSETQ. The junction had 6 bases not matched to a gene; V was cut back by 6 bases and J by 5 bases. This CDR3 has 15 amino acids. For the CDR3, the DNA is TGCGCCAGCAATTTGTGGACTAGCGGGGACAATGAGCAGTTCTTC. It codes for CASNLWTSGDNEQFF. Full variable domain (rest looked up from reference TRBV5-1 and TRBJ2-1): KAGVTQTPRYLIKTRGQQVTLSCSPISGHRSVSWYQQTPGQGLQFLFEYFSETQRNKGNFPGRFSGRQFSNSRSEMNVSTLELGDSALYLCASNLWTSGDNEQFFGPGTRLTVL.

V is TRBV4-1 and J is TRBJ2-5; the D gene is possibly TRBD2 (6 bases). V dropped 3 bases and J dropped 1 base, with 9 bases sitting between them. Germline CDR1 is MGHRA and CDR2 is YSYEKL. The CDR3 loop spans 14 amino acids. CDR3 sequence: CASSQPTSQETQYF. The CDR3 DNA follows: TGCGCCAGCAGCCAGCCGACTAGCCAAGAGACCCAGTACTTC.

The rearrangement links TRBV6-6 to TRBJ2-2, with 10 bases lining up with TRBD2. The trim removed 6 bases at V and 7 bases at J, leaving 11 bases unmatched. The CDR3 is 16 residues long. Germline V gene lookup returns CDR1 MNHNY and CDR2 SVGAGI (reference sequence). CDR3 DNA: TGTGCCAGCAGCCAAGTCCTAGCGGGAGTGAACGGGGAGCTGTTTTTT. This translates into CASSQVLAGVNGELFF.

This chain joins TRBV18 and TRBJ2-4; TRBD1 matches 8 bases. The V gene's germline CDR1 is KGHSH and CDR2 LQKENI. After removal of 3 bases from V and 8 bases from J, the junction contained 3 bases not matched to a gene. This CDR3 spans 13 amino acids. CDR3 DNA: TGTGCCAGCTCACCGACACAGGGGGACATTCAGTACTTC. Amino acid sequence: CASSPTQGDIQYF. Combining the CDR3 with reference TRBV18 and TRBJ2-4 gives the whole variable domain NAGVMQNPRHLVRRRGQEARLRCSPMKGHSHVYWYRQLPEEGLKFMVYLQKENIIDESGMPKERFSAEFPKEGPSILRIQQVVRGDSAAYFCASSPTQGDIQYFGAGTRLSVL.